This TCR beta chain was profiled in a study of shared clonotypes between healthy human individuals. Trimming stripped 3 bases from V and 7 bases from J, with 13 bases between. The CDR3 is 14 amino acids. Germline V CDR1 and CDR2: LNHDA, SQIVND (reference sequence). Libraries were prepared by immunoSEQ multiplex PCR; TCRdb keeps only in-frame clonotypes and omits some of them. The table records approximately 480,000 clones, about 79% of them present only once. This clone was observed once. Sequenced input: PBMCs. The sequence derives from a middle-aged woman in good health. Some clones in this sample may be carry-over from other donors' samples. V and J are TRBV19 and TRBJ2-1, with D perhaps TRBD2 (6 bases). The CDR3 nucleotides read TGTGCCAGTAGTATGGGAGGTTGGGGGAATGAGCAGTTCTTC. Protein product: CASSMGGWGNEQFF.